The entry that follows covers one TCR beta chain sequence. This entry comes from a study of control samples from healthy donors and cancer patients. Profiled with immunoSEQ multiplex PCR; TCRdb holds only in-frame clones, not every one. The data contain 200,000 or so clones, roughly 94% of them singletons. V was cut by 4 bases and J by 7 bases, with 4 bases left in between. The CDR3 contains 11 residues. Germline V gives CDR1 LGHDT, CDR2 YNNKEL (reference sequence). The rearrangement uses TRBV3-1 (or the pseudogene TRBV3-2) and TRBJ2-2, with D unclear. This sequence originates from a man over 45 in good health. The sequencing input was blood. The CDR3 DNA sequence: TGTGCCAGCAGCCCTGGCGGGGAGCTGTTTTTT. Translation gives CASSPGGELFF.